This T cell receptor beta chain was sequenced for a study of blood T cells in healthy people across ages. Overall study results and limits: Aged donors had fewer naive CD4+ cells and lower diversity than long-lived donors.

Combining a sample-barcoded 5' primer with a J-beta primer mix, a second PCR ran for roughly 6 to 12 cycles. At least 3 million CDR3-containing paired-end reads were obtained per sample. TCRdb processed the 5' RACE reads anew with MiXCR; each CDR3 protein has one entry. Of approximately 810,000 distinct CDR3 sequences listed, 29% were seen once; the top ten hold approximately 15%. Donors were systemically healthy Caucasian individuals from Russia aged about 6 to 100 years. Comments on this clonotype: What it binds is not known. A single base separates this from a much larger clone, so it may be a read error.

This receptor was identified in a woman over 75 in good health. Sequenced: blood.

DNA for the CDR3: TGTGCCTGCAGTTTACAGCCGATACAGAACACTGAAGCTTTCTTT. Encoded protein: CACSLQPIQNTEAFF. This rearrangement joins TRBV12-3 or TRBV12-4 to TRBJ1-1; D unresolved. The CDR3 contains 15 residues.